This TCR beta chain is drawn from a study of beta chain features in type 1 diabetes. Study-wide context: Patients looked much like healthy donors when it came to age, gender and cell yields. Points from the study as a whole: For Type 1 diabetes patients, all four CD4+ subsets carried TCRB CDR3s that were moderately but significantly shorter.

This clone showed up just a few times. The antigen is not known. Since all of the isolated RNA was reverse transcribed, expressed TCRB transcripts were what got sequenced. Measured with immunoSEQ multiplex PCR; TCRdb has only the in-frame clones, and not every one. The sample yields around 120,000 clones, 15% to 20% seen once. The CDR3 contains 16 residues. J lost 3 bases, V lost 5 bases, and 5 bases had no gene match. Germline CDR1 reads LGHNT; CDR2 reads FRNRAP. Sequenced sample: central memory CD4+ T cells from blood. The TCR was taken from a man aged 18 to 35 with type 1 diabetes. This chain connects TRBV12-5 to TRBJ2-1, with 12 positions matching TRBD2. The CDR3 DNA is TGTGCTAGTGGTCCCTCTAGCGGGAGGGACTACAATGAGCAGTTCTTC. Its protein is CASGPSSGRDYNEQFF.